These 4 T cell receptor beta chains originate from one sample sequenced in a study of blood T cell repertoires in COVID-19. The table came from immunoSEQ multiplex PCR; TCRdb's copy has only in-frame clones and leaves some out. This table has 65,000 to 85,000 clones, 65% to 85% appearing once. Sequencing was performed on peripheral blood. The receptors here all came from a man over 45 with active COVID-19.

J is TRBJ2-3 and V is TRBV28, with 10 bases lining up with TRBD2. Germline trimming cut 2 bases from V and 2 bases from J; bases unmatched to any gene: 16. CDR1 is MDHEN and CDR2 is SYDVKM in the germline V gene. CDR3 length equals 20 residues. CDR3 sequence (DNA): TGTGCCAGCAGTTTAACCCAGCGGGAGGGCCTTTCCCCCTTCACAGATACGCAGTATTTT. This encodes CASSLTQREGLSPFTDTQYF.

This clone was detected a few times. This chain connects TRBV5-1 to TRBJ2-7; maybe TRBD1 (8 bases). The CDR3 runs 14 residues. CDR1 is SGHRS, CDR2 YFSETQ, per germline. Trimming took 1 base from V and 5 from J, leaving 13 bases between them. CDR3 residues: CASSLLQGGNEQYF. The CDR3 nucleotides read TGCGCCAGCAGCTTGCTACAGGGGGGGAACGAGCAGTACTTC.

The rearrangement uses TRBV27 and TRBJ2-7, with 9 bases matching TRBD1. The CDR3 contains 14 residues. After removal of 6 bases from V and 2 bases from J, the junction contained 5 bases not matched to a gene. CDR1 and CDR2 (germline): MNHEY, SMNVEV (reference sequence). CDR3 amino acids: CASSPGTGPYEQYF. As DNA, the CDR3 is TGTGCCAGCAGCCCCGGGACAGGGCCCTACGAGCAGTACTTC.

J is TRBJ2-5 and V is TRBV12-3 or TRBV12-4; D is unclear. The CDR3 runs 11 residues. The germline V and J ends were trimmed by 2 bases and 5 bases, with 3 bases remaining between them. CDR3 sequence: CASSLLETQYF. The CDR3 bases are TGTGCCAGCAGTTTACTGGAGACCCAGTACTTC.